The 8 T cell receptor beta chains presented below share a single source sample, sequenced in a study of cytomegalovirus exposure and HLA in healthy donors (dated by TCRdb to the late 2010s). Receptor libraries were prepared by the immunoSEQ multiplex PCR assay. The multiplex PCR relied on a mix of 60 forward primers for TCR Vbeta segments and 13 reverse primers for TCR Jbeta segments. This immuneACCESS table, as held by TCRdb, lists in-frame sequences with V and J called but not all clones. Of the missing ones, under half trace to an unresolved V gene in checked studies; the others have no known cause. For this sample there are 150,000 or so clones; around 80% appear just once. The ten largest clones add up to around 5.4% of the sample. Sequencing used PBMCs. These receptor sequences come from a man under 40 in good health and CMV-seropositive.

This clone turned up a few times. The V and J genes are TRBV14 and TRBJ2-7; maybe TRBD1 (5 bases). Per the germline V gene, CDR1 is SGHDN and CDR2 is FVKESK. V lost 4 bases and J 1 base, leaving 14 bases between the germline ends. The CDR3 has 15 amino acids. This CDR3 reads CASSPQGKSSYEQYF. CDR3 in DNA: TGTGCCAGCAGCCCCCAGGGTAAGTCATCCTACGAGCAGTACTTC.

This clone was seen a handful of times. The rearrangement uses TRBV5-8 and TRBJ2-6, with TRBD1 as a possible D gene (6 bases). CDR1 is SGHTS and CDR2 is YDEGEE in the germline V gene. This CDR3 spans 16 amino acids. Trimming shortened V by 5 bases and J by 1 base, and 13 bases separated the two germline ends. For the CDR3, the DNA is TGTGCCAGCAGGTGGACAGACAATTCTGGGGCCAACGTCCTGACTTTC. Its protein product is CASRWTDNSGANVLTF.

The CDR3 reads CASSSPGLEDTQYF. CDR3 nucleotide sequence: TGTGCCAGCAGTTCACCGGGACTCGAAGATACGCAGTATTTT. The chain links TRBV28 to TRBJ2-3; D perhaps matches TRBD2 (6 bases). Germline-derived CDR1 and CDR2 are MDHEN and SYDVKM. V was trimmed by 4 bases and J by 5 bases, leaving 13 bases between them. The CDR3 is 14 amino acids.

The gene calls are TRBV7-9 and TRBJ2-7, with 8 bases lining up with TRBD1. The CDR3 loop spans 15 amino acids. V was clipped by 5 bases and J by 3 bases; unmatched bases: 9. Germline loops: CDR1 SEHNR, CDR2 FQNEAQ (reference sequence). The CDR3 here is CASSHGDRSYYEQYF. In DNA, the CDR3 is TGTGCCAGCAGCCACGGGGACAGGTCTTACTACGAGCAGTACTTC.

This clone was seen just once. The chain couples TRBV2 to TRBJ2-5; TRBD1 matches 12 bases. The germline V gene encodes CDR1 SNHLY and CDR2 FYNNEI. After removal of 6 bases from V and 7 bases from J, the junction contained 15 bases not matched to a gene. The CDR3 contains 17 residues. CDR3 sequence reads: CASSQPGQGAVWGTQYF. The CDR3, as DNA: TGTGCCAGCAGCCAACCGGGACAGGGGGCAGTTTGGGGGACCCAGTACTTC.

The rearrangement links TRBV15 to TRBJ1-1; D unclear. With 3 bases removed from V and 1 base from J, the gap between germline ends came to 6 bases. From germline, CDR1 is LNHNV and CDR2 YYDKDF (reference sequence). The CDR3 is 13 residues long. In DNA, the CDR3 is TGTGCCACCAGCAGCTTACAGAACACTGAAGCTTTCTTT. Translation gives CATSSLQNTEAFF.

The gene calls are TRBV10-2 and TRBJ2-7, with a possible D match to TRBD1 (5 bases). The CDR3 is 13 amino acids. Germline CDR1 reads WSHSY; CDR2 reads SAAADI. Trimming took 8 bases from V and 0 from J, leaving 11 bases between them. DNA of the CDR3: TGCGCCAGCGAAGAGACAGACTCCTACGAGCAGTACTTC. It specifies CASEETDSYEQYF.

J is TRBJ2-3 and V is TRBV12-5; no clear D. Germline CDR1 reads LGHNT; CDR2 reads FRNRAP. The CDR3 length is 13 residues. Trimming stripped 3 bases from V and 2 bases from J, with 6 bases between. Here the CDR3 reads CASGFAATDTQYF. CDR3 nucleotide sequence: TGTGCTAGTGGTTTTGCGGCCACAGATACGCAGTATTTT. Based on the CDR3 plus reference TRBV12-5 and TRBJ2-3, the full variable domain is DARVTQTPRHKVTEMGQEVTMRCQPILGHNTVFWYRQTMMQGLELLAYFRNRAPLDDSGMPKDRFSAEMPDATLATLKIQPSEPRDSAVYFCASGFAATDTQYFGPGTRLTVL.